These 10 T cell receptor beta chains were all obtained from the same sample, sequenced in a study of molecular identifiers for immune sequencing clone quantification. TCRdb independently ran MiXCR on the PCR reads; one entry per CDR3 protein. This sample carries approximately 590,000 distinct CDR3 sequences, 25% of them seen once, and the ten largest clones take roughly 0.83%. Sequenced: naive CD8+ T cells from blood, with Jurkat cell RNA spiked in. Specified subset: FACS-sorted CD8+CD4-CCR7+CD45RA+ naive T cells. These receptors were collected from a human donor in good health. Some libraries in this study had Jurkat cell RNA spiked in.

This clonotype was found many times. The chain has TRBV6-1 and TRBJ2-3, with TRBD2 matching over 13 bases. The CDR3 totals 18 residues. Germline CDR1 reads MNHNS; CDR2 reads SASEGT. Trimming took 0 bases from V and 2 from J; bases not matched to a gene: 5. CDR3 sequence reads: CASSEARLAGGDTDTQYF. The CDR3 bases are TGTGCCAGCAGTGAAGCTCGACTAGCGGGAGGTGACACAGATACGCAGTATTTT.

In its sample, this clonotype was seen a few times. The chain links TRBV5-1 to TRBJ2-7, with 9 positions matching TRBD1. J was trimmed by 2 bases and V by 4 bases; bases with no gene match: 19. The CDR3 contains 19 residues. In germline, CDR1 is SGHRS, CDR2 YFSETQ. The CDR3 reads CASSHYPPRQGVWAYEQYF. CDR3 sequence (DNA): TGCGCCAGCAGCCACTACCCACCGCGACAGGGGGTCTGGGCCTACGAGCAGTACTTC.

Points on this clonotype: At one end, the junction sequence differs from germline, possibly due to a read error. The chain combines TRBV27 with TRBJ2-3; unclear D gene. The CDR3 sequence is 14 residues long. Germline V gives CDR1 MNHEY, CDR2 SMNVEV (reference sequence). The CDR3 nucleotides read TGTGCCAGCAGTTTATCCCCGGACGGCGATACGCGGTATTTT. Amino acids: CASSLSPDGDTRYF.

This clonotype was seen at least ten times. The V and J genes are TRBV28 and TRBJ1-5; 7 bases map to TRBD1. CDR1 is MDHEN and CDR2 is SYDVKM in the germline V gene. The CDR3 sequence is 15 residues long. Losses at the gene ends were 4 bases for V and 2 bases for J; bases not matched to a gene: 5. DNA of the CDR3: TGTGCCAGCAGTTCTGATGACAGGGGCAATCAGCCCCAGCATTTT. This sequence encodes CASSSDDRGNQPQHF.

The chain couples TRBV20-1 to TRBJ2-7; no clear D gene. The CDR3 spans 13 residues. The V and J ends lost 1 base and 2 bases respectively, with 9 bases between them. Germline assignment: CDR1 DFQATT and CDR2 SNEGSKA (reference sequence). DNA of the CDR3: TGCAGTGCTAGAGGTACGCTGACCTACGAGCAGTACTTC. It codes for CSARGTLTYEQYF.

This clonotype was seen repeatedly, ten times or more. This chain links TRBV7-9 with TRBJ2-5; no firm D call. The CDR3 sequence is 15 residues long. Germline V gives CDR1 SEHNR, CDR2 FQNEAQ (reference sequence). The V gene lost 5 bases and the J gene lost 0 bases, with 13 bases spanning the gap. CDR3 amino acids: CASSPVERYQETQYF. CDR3 sequence (DNA): TGTGCCAGCAGCCCCGTGGAGAGGTACCAAGAGACCCAGTACTTC.

This chain connects TRBV6-5 to TRBJ1-2; 8 bases map to TRBD1. There are 14 residues in the CDR3. Unmatched junction bases numbered 7, after V lost 6 bases and J lost 4 bases. CDR1 is MNHEY and CDR2 is SVGAGI in the germline V gene. The CDR3 nucleotides read TGTGCCAGCAGCCAGGACAGGGATGGCTATGGCTACACCTTC. Its translation: CASSQDRDGYGYTF.

There are a few counts of this clonotype. This rearrangement joins TRBV7-9 to TRBJ2-1; either TRBD1 or TRBD2 may supply D (5 bases each). CDR3 length: 16 residues. Germline V CDR1 and CDR2: SEHNR, FQNEAQ (reference sequence). The V end lost 4 bases, the J end lost 5 bases, and 18 bases lay between the germline ends. As DNA, the CDR3 is TGTGCCAGCAGCTCCCCTCGCCCCGGGGACCACAATGAGCAGTTCTTC. Its translation: CASSSPRPGDHNEQFF. The variable domain in full, with the rest retrieved from reference TRBV7-9 and TRBJ2-1, is DTGVSQNPRHKITKRGQNVTFRCDPISEHNRLYWYRQTLGQGPEFLTYFQNEAQLEKSRLLSDRFSAERPKGSFSTLEIQRTEQGDSAMYLCASSSPRPGDHNEQFFGPGTRLTVL.

This clonotype was recorded a few times. A much larger clone is a single base away; this may be a read error. This chain links TRBV7-9 with TRBJ1-1; weak D call: TRBD1 (5 bases). The germline gives CDR1 SEHNR, CDR2 FQNEAQ (reference sequence). The CDR3 extends over 12 amino acids. The CDR3 region is CASSLMTDEAVF. DNA for the CDR3: TGTGCCAGCAGCTTGATGACAGACGAAGCTGTCTTT.

As concerns this clonotype: Given a much more abundant clone one base away, this may be a read error. The chain couples TRBV12-3 or TRBV12-4 to TRBJ2-5; 7 positions match TRBD1. V trimming: 10 bases; J trimming: 1 base; junction bases outside the gene matches: 9. The CDR3 extends over 14 amino acids. DNA for the CDR3: TGTGCCATCACCTGGGGGACAGCCCAAGAGACCCAGTACTTC. Encoded protein: CAITWGTAQETQYF.